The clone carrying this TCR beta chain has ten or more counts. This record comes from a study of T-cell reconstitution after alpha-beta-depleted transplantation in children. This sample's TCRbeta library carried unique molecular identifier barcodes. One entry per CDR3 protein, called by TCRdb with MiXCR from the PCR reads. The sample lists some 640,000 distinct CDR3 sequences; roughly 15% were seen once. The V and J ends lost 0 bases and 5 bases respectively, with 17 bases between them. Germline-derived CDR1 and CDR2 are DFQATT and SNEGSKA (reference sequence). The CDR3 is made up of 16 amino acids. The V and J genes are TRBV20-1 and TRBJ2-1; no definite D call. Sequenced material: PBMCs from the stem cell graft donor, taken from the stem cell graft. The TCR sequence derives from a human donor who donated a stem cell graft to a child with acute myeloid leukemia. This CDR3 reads CSAREGQASPHNEQFF. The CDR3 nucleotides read TGCAGTGCTAGAGAAGGTCAGGCGTCCCCCCACAATGAGCAGTTCTTC.